This is a list of T cell receptor beta chains from one sample in a study of cytomegalovirus exposure and HLA in healthy donors. Assay used: immunoSEQ multiplex PCR; TCRdb lists only in-frame clones, some missing. The table has 150,000 to 200,000 clones, 60% to 80% seen once. Sample: PBMCs. The source of these receptors is a man over 45 in good health and CMV-seropositive. Both conserved end residues are part of each CDR3. Each record gives: V gene, J gene, CDR3 protein.

TRBV27	TRBJ2-6	CASSSRTGEVLGANVLTF
TRBV10-3	TRBJ2-1	CASRVPGNEQFF
TRBV28	TRBJ1-6	CASSLSHLVSAPLHF
TRBV18	NA	CASSRSRDRAYEQYF
TRBV27	TRBJ1-1	CASSLFGLTEAFF
TRBV7-9	TRBJ1-2	CASSSGGNIYGYTF
TRBV6-1	TRBJ1-1	CASRYRGRRNTEAFF
TRBV29-1	TRBJ1-4	CSVLLRTGTEREKLFF
TRBV4-2	TRBJ2-3	CASSQDGGSGGAATQYF
TRBV11-1	TRBJ2-5	CASSLGTGGETQYF
TRBV4-2	TRBJ2-5	CASSQESSTSGQETQYF
TRBV7-9	TRBJ1-2	CASSLTRYYGYTF
TRBV2	TRBJ1-1	CASSLKLEAFF
TRBV2	TRBJ2-1	CASTVSGVYNEQFF
TRBV18	TRBJ1-3	CASSPRSAAGNTIYF
TRBV9	TRBJ2-3	CASSVGDRGADTQYF
TRBV6-5	TRBJ1-2	CASSYRQAANYGYTF
TRBV25-1	TRBJ1-6	CASSESGSGSPLHF
TRBV20-1	TRBJ2-3	CSASADTQYF
TRBV29-1	TRBJ2-5	CSVEDFRDKKETQYF
TRBV6-1	TRBJ2-2	CASNRPGDAGELFF
TRBV7-9	TRBJ1-3	CASSGGDSGNTIYF